The present T cell receptor beta chain was sequenced within a study of human T cells and chemical hapten exposure. Study details: A patient group, mainly female, showed alopecia areata, totalis or universalis.

V lost 1 base and J lost 5, with 17 bases in between. This CDR3 has 15 residues. The V gene's germline CDR1 is GTSNPN and CDR2 SVGIG (reference sequence). Regarding time point: pre-sensitization, week 0. Sample treatment: therapeutic diphenylcyclopropenone sensitization with weekly scalp DPC. Each donor was an alopecia patient between 18 and 70 years of age who qualified for DPC. Total RNA extraction was carried out from unfractionated whole blood. This clonotype was seen many times. Source study methods: Across samples, TCR counts had a median of about 100,000 and ranged from about 23,224 to 700,000. TCRdb re-derived calls from the RACE reads in MiXCR, one entry per CDR3 protein. For this entry, the V and J calls and clone size follow TCRdb and not the study's own pipeline. Counted here are roughly 100,000 distinct CDR3 sequences, 10% to 12% occurring once; the ten biggest clones make up under 3.5%.

The chain combines TRBV30 with TRBJ2-5; TRBD2 is a possible D gene (5 bases). The clonotype comes from a woman in her sixties with alopecia areata. Some clones in this sample may be carry-over from other donors' samples. The sample here was whole blood, taken in connection with sensitization to the hapten diphenylcyclopropenone (DPC). CDR3 sequence: CAWSAAGGSRETQYF. CDR3 in DNA: TGTGCCTGGAGTGCTGCGGGCGGATCCCGGGAGACCCAGTACTTC.